This T cell receptor beta chain was captured in a study of T cell responses to AZD1222 COVID-19 vaccine. Across the study: Second-dose recipients at about 4 or about 12 weeks were treated as one pooled group. General study results and limits: Most donors were white British, females outnumbered males, and clonal diversity was possibly underestimated. Sampling that yielded the repertoires occurred only after the peak T cell response.

The CDR3 is made up of 15 amino acids. The V end was cut by 0 bases, the J end by 7 bases, with 12 bases between. Germline CDR1 and CDR2: SGHVS and FNYEAQ. Measured with immunoSEQ multiplex PCR; TCRdb has only the in-frame clones, and not every one. This sample has some 120,000 clones; roughly 87% occur once, and the top ten carry just under 10%. Comments on this clone: Its antigen is as yet unknown.

The sequences come from peripheral blood, collected on day 0 of AZD1222 vaccination. The rearrangement uses TRBV7-6 and TRBJ1-4; TRBD1 might be the D (5 bases). This sequence originates from an adult in good health. CDR3: CASSLAGGEGEKLFF. The CDR3 DNA follows: TGTGCCAGCAGCTTAGCTGGGGGAGAGGGTGAAAAACTGTTTTTT.